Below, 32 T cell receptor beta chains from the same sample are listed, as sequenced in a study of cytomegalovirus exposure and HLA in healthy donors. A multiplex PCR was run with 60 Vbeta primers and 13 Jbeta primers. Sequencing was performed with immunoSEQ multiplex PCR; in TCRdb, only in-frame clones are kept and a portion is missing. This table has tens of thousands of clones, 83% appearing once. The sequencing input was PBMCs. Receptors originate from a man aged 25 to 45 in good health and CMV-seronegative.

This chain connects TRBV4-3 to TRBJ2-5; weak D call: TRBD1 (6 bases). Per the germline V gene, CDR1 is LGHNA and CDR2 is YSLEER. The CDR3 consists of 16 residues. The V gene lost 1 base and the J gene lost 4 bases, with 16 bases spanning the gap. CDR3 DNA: TGCGCCAGCAGCCAAGGGTTTAAGAGAGGGGGAGAGACCCAGTACTTC. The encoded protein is CASSQGFKRGGETQYF.

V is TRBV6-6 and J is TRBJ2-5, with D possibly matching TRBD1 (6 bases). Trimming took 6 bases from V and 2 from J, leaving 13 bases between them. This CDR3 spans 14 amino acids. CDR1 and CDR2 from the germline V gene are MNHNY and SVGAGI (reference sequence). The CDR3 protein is CASSHTGIQETQYF. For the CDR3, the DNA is TGTGCCAGCAGCCATACAGGGATTCAAGAGACCCAGTACTTC.

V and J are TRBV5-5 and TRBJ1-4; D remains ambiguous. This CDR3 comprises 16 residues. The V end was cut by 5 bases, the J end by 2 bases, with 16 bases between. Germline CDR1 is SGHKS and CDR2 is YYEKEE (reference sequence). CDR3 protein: CASSSRTPSTNEKLFF. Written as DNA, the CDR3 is TGTGCCAGCAGTAGTAGGACTCCATCGACTAATGAAAAACTGTTTTTT.

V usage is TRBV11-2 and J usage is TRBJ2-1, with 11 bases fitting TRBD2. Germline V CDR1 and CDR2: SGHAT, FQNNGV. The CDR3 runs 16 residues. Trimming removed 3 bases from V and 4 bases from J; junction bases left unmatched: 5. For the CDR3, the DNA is TGTGCCAGCAGCTTTGCGACTAGCGGGGCTTACAATGAGCAGTTCTTC. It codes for CASSFATSGAYNEQFF.

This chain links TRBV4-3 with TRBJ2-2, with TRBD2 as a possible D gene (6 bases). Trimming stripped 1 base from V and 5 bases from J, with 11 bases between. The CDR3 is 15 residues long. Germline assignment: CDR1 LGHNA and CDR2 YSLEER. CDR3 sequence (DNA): TGCGCCAGCAGCCAAGTAACGGGACTGACCGGGGAGCTGTTTTTT. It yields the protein CASSQVTGLTGELFF.

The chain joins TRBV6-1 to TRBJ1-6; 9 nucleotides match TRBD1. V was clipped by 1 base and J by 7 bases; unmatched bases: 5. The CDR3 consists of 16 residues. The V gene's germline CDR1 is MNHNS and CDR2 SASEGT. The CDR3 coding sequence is TGTGCCAGCAGTGAAGGTCAGGGACAGGGAAATTCACCCCTCCACTTT. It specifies CASSEGQGQGNSPLHF.

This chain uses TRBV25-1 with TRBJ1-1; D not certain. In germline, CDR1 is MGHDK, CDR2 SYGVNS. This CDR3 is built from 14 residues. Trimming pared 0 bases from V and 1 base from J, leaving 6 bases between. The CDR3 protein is CASSEYKQNTEAFF. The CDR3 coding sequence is TGTGCCAGCAGTGAATATAAACAGAACACTGAAGCTTTCTTT.

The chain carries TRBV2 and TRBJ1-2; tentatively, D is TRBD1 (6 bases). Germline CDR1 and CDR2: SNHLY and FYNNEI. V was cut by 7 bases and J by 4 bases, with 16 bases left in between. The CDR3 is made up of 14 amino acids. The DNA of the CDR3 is TGTGCCAGCACCGATCGGGGGGCTGTCTATGGCTACACCTTC. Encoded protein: CASTDRGAVYGYTF.

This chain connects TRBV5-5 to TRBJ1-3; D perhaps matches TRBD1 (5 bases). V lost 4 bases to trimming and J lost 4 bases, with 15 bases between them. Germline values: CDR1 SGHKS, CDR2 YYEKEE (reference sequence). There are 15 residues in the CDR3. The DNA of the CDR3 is TGTGCCAGCAGCCAGGGTTGGGGAACCGGAAACACCATATATTTT. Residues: CASSQGWGTGNTIYF.

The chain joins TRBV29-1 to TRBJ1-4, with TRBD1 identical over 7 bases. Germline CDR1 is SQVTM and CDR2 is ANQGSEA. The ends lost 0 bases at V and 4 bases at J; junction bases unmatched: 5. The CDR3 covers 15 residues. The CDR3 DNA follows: TGCAGCGTTGAAGATGGGGACAGCGTTAATGAAAAACTGTTTTTT. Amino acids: CSVEDGDSVNEKLFF.

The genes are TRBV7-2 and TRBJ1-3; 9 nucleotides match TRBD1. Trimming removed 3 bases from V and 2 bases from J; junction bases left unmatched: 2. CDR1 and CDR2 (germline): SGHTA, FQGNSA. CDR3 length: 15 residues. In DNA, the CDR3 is TGTGCCAGCAGCTTCACAGGGGGCCCTGGAAACACCATATATTTT. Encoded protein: CASSFTGGPGNTIYF. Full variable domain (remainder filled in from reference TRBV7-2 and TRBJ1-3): GAGVSQSPSNKVTEKGKDVELRCDPISGHTALYWYRQSLGQGLEFLIYFQGNSAPDKSGLPSDRFSAERTGGSVSTLTIQRTQQEDSAVYLCASSFTGGPGNTIYFGEGSWLTVV.

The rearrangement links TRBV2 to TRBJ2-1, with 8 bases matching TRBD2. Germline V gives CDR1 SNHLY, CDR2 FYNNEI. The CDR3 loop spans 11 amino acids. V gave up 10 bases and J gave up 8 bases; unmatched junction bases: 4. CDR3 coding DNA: TGTGCCACCGGGGGGGAATATGAGCAGTTCTTC. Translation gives CATGGEYEQFF.

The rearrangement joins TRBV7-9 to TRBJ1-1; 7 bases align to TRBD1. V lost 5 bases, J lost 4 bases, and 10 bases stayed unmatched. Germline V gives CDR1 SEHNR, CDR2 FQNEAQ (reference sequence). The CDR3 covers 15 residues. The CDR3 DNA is TGTGCCAGCAGCCCCGACAGGGATTGGAGCACTGAAGCTTTCTTT. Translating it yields CASSPDRDWSTEAFF.

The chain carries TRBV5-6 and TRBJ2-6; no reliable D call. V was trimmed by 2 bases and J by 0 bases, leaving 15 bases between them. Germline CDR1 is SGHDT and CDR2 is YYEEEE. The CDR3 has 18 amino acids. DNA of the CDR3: TGTGCCAGCAGCTTCACACCCTTGGAGTACTCTGGGGCCAACGTCCTGACTTTC. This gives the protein CASSFTPLEYSGANVLTF.

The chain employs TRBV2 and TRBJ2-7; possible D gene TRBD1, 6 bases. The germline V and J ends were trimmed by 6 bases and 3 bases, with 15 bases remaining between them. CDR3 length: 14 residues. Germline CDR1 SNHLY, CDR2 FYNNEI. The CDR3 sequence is CASSYNRDGYEQYF. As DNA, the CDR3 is TGTGCCAGCAGCTATAACAGGGATGGCTACGAGCAGTACTTC.

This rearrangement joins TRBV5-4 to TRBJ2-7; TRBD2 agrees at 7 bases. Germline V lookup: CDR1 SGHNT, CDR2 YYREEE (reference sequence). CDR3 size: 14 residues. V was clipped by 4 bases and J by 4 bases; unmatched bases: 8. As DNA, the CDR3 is TGTGCCAGCAGCCCCCGAGGGGAGGGGTACGAGCAGTACTTC. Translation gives CASSPRGEGYEQYF.

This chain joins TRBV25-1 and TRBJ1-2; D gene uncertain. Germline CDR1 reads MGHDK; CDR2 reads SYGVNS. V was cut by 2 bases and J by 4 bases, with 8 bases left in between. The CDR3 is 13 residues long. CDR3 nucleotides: TGTGCCAGCAGTGAACGGGAACTCTATGGCTACACCTTC. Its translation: CASSERELYGYTF.

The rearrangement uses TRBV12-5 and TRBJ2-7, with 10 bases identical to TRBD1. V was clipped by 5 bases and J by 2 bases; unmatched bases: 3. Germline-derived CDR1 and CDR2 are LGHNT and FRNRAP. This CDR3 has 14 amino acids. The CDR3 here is CASGAGTGAYEQYF. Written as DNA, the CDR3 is TGTGCTAGTGGTGCCGGGACAGGGGCCTACGAGCAGTACTTC.

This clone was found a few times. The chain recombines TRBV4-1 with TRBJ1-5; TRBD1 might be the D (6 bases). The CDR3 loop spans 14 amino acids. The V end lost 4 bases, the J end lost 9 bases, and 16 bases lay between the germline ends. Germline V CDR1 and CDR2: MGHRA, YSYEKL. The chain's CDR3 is CASSPLAGDGPQHF. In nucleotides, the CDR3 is TGCGCCAGCAGCCCTCTCGCAGGGGATGGGCCCCAGCATTTT.

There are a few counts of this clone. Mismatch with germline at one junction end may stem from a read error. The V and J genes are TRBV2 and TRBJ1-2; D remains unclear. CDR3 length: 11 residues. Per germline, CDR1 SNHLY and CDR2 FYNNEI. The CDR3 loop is CASSAHTDEAF. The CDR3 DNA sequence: TGTGCCAGCAGTGCCCACACCGATGAAGCCTTC.

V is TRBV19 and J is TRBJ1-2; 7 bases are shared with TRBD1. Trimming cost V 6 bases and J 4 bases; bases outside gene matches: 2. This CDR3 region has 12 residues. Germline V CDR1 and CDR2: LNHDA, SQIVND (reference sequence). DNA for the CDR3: TGTGCCAGTAGAGACAGGGTCTATGGCTACACCTTC. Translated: CASRDRVYGYTF.

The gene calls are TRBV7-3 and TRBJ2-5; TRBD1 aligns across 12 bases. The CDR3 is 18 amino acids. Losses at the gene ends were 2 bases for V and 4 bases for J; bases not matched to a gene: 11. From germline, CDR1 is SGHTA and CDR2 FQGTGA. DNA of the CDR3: TGTGCCAGCAGCTTACTTGGGACAGGGGGCGGTTTGGGAGAGACCCAGTACTTC. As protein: CASSLLGTGGGLGETQYF.

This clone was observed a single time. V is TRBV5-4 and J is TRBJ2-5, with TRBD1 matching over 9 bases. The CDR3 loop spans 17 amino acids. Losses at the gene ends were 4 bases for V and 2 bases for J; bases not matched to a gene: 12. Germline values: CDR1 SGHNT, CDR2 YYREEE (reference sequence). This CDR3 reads CASSPGTGRSSQETQYF. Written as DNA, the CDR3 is TGTGCCAGCAGCCCTGGGACAGGGAGGTCCTCACAAGAGACCCAGTACTTC.

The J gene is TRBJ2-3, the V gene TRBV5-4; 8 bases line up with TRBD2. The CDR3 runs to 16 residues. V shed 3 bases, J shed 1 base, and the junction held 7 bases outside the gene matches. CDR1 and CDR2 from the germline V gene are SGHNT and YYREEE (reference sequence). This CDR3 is CASSSGGESGTDTQYF. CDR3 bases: TGTGCCAGCAGCTCGGGGGGGGAGTCTGGCACAGATACGCAGTATTTT.

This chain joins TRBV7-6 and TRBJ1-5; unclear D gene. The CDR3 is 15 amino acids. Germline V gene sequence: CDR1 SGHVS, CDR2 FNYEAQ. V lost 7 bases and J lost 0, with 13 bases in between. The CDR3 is CASTLGPDSNQPQHF. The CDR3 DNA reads TGTGCCAGCACCCTAGGCCCAGATAGCAATCAGCCCCAGCATTTT.

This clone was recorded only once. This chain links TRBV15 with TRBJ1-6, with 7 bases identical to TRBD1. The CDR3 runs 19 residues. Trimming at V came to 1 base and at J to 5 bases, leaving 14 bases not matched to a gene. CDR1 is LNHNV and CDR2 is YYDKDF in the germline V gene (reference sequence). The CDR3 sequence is CATSRVTGDMARNNSPLHF. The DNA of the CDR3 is TGTGCCACCAGCAGAGTAACAGGGGATATGGCTCGGAATAATTCACCCCTCCACTTT.

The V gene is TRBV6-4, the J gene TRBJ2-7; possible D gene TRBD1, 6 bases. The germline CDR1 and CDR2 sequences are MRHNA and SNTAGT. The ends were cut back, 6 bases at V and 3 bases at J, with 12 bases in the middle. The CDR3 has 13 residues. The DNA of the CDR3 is TGTGCCAGCAGGAGACGGGACAACTACGAGCAGTACTTC. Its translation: CASRRRDNYEQYF.

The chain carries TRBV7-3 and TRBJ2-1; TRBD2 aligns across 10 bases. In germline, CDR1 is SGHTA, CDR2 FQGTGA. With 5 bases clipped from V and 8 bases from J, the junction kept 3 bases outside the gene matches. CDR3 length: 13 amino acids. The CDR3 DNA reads TGTGCCAGCAGCCCTGGACTAGCGGATGAGCAGTTCTTC. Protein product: CASSPGLADEQFF.

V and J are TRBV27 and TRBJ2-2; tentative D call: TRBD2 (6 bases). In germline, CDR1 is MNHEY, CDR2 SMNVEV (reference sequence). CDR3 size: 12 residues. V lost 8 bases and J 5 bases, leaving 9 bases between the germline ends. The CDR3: CASAGGTGELFF. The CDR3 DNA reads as TGTGCCAGCGCCGGAGGGACCGGGGAGCTGTTTTTT.

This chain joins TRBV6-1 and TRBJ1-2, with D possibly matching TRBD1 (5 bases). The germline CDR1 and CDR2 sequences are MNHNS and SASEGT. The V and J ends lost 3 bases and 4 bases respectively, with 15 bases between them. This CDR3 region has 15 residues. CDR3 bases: TGTGCCAGCAGTGATTTGGGGCAGGGAGGCTATGGCTACACCTTC. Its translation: CASSDLGQGGYGYTF.

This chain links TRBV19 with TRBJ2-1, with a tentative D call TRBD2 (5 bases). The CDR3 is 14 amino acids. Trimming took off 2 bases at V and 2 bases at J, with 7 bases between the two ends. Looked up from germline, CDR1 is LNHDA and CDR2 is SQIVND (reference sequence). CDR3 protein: CASSITGTYNEQFF. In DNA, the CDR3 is TGTGCCAGTAGTATAACGGGGACCTACAATGAGCAGTTCTTC.

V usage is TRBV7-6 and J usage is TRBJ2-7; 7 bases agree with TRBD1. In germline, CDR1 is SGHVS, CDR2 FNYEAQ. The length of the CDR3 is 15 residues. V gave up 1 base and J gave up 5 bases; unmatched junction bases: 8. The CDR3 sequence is CASSLVIGGGDEQYF. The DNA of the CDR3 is TGTGCCAGCAGCTTAGTGATAGGGGGCGGCGACGAGCAGTACTTC.